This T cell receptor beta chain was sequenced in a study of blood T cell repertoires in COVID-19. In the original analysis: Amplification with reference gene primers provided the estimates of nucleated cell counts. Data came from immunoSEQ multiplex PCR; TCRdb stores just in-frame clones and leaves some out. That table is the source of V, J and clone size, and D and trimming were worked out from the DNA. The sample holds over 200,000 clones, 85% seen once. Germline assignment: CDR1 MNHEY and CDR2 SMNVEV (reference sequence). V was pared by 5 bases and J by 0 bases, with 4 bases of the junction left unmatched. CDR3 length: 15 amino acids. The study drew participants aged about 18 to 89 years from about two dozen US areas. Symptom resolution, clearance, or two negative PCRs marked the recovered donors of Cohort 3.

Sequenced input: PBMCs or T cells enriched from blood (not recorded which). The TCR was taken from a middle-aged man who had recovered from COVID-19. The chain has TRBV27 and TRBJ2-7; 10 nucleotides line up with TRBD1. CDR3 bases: TGTGCCAGCAGTAGGACAGGGGGGAGCTCCTACGAGCAGTACTTC. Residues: CASSRTGGSSYEQYF.